The source of this TCR beta chain is a study of early T cells in non-severe SARS-CoV-2 infection (dated by TCRdb to the early 2020s). Turning to the overall study: Because TCR sequencing was done on bulk RNA from unsorted whole blood, the alpha and beta chains could not be paired.

The library was made by 5' RACE. Sequencing relied on a NextSeq 500. In the TCR library protocol, unique molecular identifiers were attached to individual cDNA molecules to correct for PCR bias and sequencing error. Both TCR alpha and beta chains were sequenced, and tight co-correlation was observed between alpha and beta sequence abundances in each sample. Per the original workflow: Decombinator V4 was used to perform V gene, J gene and CDR3 annotation of TCR sequences. Expanded TCRs were defined as changing significantly between any two time points under a Poisson model with p below 0.0001. TCR abundances were normalised to the total number of TCRs sequenced per sample and expressed as counts per million. MAIT TCRs were defined by TRAV1-2 paired with TRAJ12, TRAJ20 or TRAJ33, and iNKT TCRs by TRAV10 paired with TRAJ18. VDJdb, accessed 1 November 2021, was searched for CMV, EBV and SARS-CoV-2 annotated TCRs, excluding TCRs annotated for multiple antigens. TCRdb reprocessing: public reads trimmed at Q25 with fastp, clones called with MiXCR, in-frame beta chains kept. Every CDR3 protein is listed once, alongside the most common genes and DNA of its rows. Here the V and J calls rest on TCRdb's processing, not on the authors' analysis. The sample records tens of thousands of distinct CDR3 sequences, around 14% of which are singletons. Clones ranked in the top ten supply about 9.3% of the sample.

Results the study describes overall, beyond this receptor: Matching against VDJdb was skewed toward anti-spike CD8 responses, likely underestimated virus-specific expansions, and missed private and CD4 specificities.

The germline V end is reduced by 5 bases and the J end by 3 bases; junction bases left unmatched: 3. The CDR3, cysteine through phenylalanine, is 13 amino acids long. This entry keeps only the CDR3 DNA: 39 bases, framed from base 1. The germline V gene gives CDR1 as MNHEY and CDR2 as SVGAGI. This clonotype appeared many times. Its target antigen remains unknown. Per-base qualities were not stored, and no clone one base away is much larger. A case-control design nested within a healthcare worker cohort in London, UK, was used, with weekly nasopharyngeal swab PCR tests and blood sampling performed. Healthcare workers were recruited between 23 and 31 March 2020, during the week of the UK lockdown, and were followed weekly for up to about 16 weeks.

The sequence was collected from an adult who was a healthcare worker with PCR-confirmed SARS-CoV-2 infection or an uninfected control (not recorded which). This chain is built from TRBV6-5 and TRBJ1-2; 7 junctional bases match TRBD1. The specimen was whole blood, collected at baseline. The DNA sequence is TGTGCCAGCAGTCAAACAGGGGACTATGGCTACACCTTC. It specifies CASSQTGDYGYTF.